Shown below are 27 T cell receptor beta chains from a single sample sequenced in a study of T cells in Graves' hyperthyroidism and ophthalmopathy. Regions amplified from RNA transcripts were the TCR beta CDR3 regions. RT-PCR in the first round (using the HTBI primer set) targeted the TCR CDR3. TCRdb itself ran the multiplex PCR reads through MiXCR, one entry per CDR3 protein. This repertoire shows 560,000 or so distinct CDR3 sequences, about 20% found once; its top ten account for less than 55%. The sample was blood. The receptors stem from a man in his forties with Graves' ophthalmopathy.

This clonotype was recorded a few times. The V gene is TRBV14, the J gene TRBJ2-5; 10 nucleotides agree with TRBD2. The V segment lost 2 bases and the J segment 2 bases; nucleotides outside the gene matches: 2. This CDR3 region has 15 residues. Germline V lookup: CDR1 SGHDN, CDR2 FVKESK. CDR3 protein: CASSQLAGVQETQYF. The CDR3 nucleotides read TGTGCCAGCAGCCAACTAGCGGGAGTTCAAGAGACCCAGTACTTC. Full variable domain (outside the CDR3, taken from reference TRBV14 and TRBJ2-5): EAGVTQFPSHSVIEKGQTVTLRCDPISGHDNLYWYRRVMGKEIKFLLHFVKESKQDESGMPNNRFLAERTGGTYSTLKVQPAELEDSGVYFCASSQLAGVQETQYFGPGTRLLVL.

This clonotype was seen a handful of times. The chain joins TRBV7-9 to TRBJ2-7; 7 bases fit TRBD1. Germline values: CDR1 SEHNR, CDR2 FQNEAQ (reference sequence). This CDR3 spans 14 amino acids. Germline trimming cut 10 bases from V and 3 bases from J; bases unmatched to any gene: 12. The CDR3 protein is CATGAGTEFYEQYF. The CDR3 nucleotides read TGTGCCACCGGAGCCGGGACAGAATTCTACGAGCAGTACTTC.

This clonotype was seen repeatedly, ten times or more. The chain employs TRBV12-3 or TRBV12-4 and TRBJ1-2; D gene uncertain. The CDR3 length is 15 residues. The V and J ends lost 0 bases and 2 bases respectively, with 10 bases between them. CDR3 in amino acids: CASSLAGQGNYGYTF. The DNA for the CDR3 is TGTGCCAGCAGTTTAGCGGGTCAAGGGAACTATGGCTACACCTTC.

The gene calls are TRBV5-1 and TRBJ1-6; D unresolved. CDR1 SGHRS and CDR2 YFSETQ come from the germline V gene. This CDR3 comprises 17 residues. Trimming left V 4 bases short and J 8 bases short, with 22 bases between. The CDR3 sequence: CASSAPNEWGVDSPLHF. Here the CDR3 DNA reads TGCGCCAGCAGCGCCCCGAATGAATGGGGTGTTGATTCACCCCTCCACTTT.

DNA for the CDR3: TGTGCCAGCAGCTTAAGATCGCAGGTCCTCTCTGGAAACACCATATATTTT. Residues: CASSLRSQVLSGNTIYF. The chain carries TRBV7-2 and TRBJ1-3; D not certain. The CDR3 spans 17 residues. The germline gives CDR1 SGHTA, CDR2 FQGNSA. Trimming pared 2 bases from V and 0 bases from J, leaving 14 bases between.

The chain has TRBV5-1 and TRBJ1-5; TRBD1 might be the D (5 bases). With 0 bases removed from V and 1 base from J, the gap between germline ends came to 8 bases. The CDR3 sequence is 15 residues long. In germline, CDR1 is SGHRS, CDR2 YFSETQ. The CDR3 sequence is CASSLVAGSNQPQHF. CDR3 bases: TGCGCCAGCAGCTTGGTTGCAGGGAGCAATCAGCCCCAGCATTTT.

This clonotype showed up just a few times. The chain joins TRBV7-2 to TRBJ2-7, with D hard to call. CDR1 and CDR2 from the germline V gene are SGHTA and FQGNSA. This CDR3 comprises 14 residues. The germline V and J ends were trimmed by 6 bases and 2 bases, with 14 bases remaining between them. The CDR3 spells CASSRRMAPYEQYF. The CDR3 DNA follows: TGTGCCAGCAGTCGAAGGATGGCCCCCTACGAGCAGTACTTC.

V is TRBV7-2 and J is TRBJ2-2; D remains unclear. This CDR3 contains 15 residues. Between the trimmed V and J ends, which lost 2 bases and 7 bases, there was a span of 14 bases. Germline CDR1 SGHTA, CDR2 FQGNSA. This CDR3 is CASSLYLPPIGELFF. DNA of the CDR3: TGTGCCAGCAGCTTATACCTTCCACCCATCGGGGAGCTGTTTTTT.

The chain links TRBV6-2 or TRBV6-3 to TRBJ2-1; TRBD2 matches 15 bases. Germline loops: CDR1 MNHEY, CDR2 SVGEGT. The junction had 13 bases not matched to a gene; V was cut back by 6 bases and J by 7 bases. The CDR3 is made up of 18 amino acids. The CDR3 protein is CASRRRTSGGAGENEQFF. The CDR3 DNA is TGTGCCAGCAGACGTAGGACTAGCGGGGGGGCCGGTGAGAATGAGCAGTTCTTC.

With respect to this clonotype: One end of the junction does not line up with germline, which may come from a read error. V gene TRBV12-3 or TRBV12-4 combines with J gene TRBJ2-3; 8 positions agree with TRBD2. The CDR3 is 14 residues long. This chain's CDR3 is CAGSWTSFVDTQYF. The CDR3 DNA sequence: TGTGCCGGCAGCTGGACTAGCTTCGTTGATACGCAGTATTTT.

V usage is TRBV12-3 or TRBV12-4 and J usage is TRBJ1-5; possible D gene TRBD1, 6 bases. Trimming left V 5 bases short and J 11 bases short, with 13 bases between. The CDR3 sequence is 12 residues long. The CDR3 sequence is CASSNRDGAQHF. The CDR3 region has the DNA TGTGCCAGCAGTAACAGGGATGGGGCCCAGCATTTT.

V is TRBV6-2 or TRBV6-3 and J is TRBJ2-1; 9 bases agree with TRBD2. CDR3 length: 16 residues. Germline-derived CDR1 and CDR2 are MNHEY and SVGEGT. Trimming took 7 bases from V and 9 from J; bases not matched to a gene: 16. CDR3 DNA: TGTGCCAGCATGGCCCCAGTAGGCGGGAGGGCCCTTGAGCAGTTCTTC. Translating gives CASMAPVGGRALEQFF.

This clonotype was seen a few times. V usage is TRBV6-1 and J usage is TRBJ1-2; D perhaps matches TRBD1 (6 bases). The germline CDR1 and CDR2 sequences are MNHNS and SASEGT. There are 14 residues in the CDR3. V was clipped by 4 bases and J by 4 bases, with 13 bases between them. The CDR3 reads CASSVSGGLYGYTF. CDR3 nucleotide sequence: TGTGCCAGCAGTGTCTCCGGGGGCCTCTATGGCTACACCTTC.

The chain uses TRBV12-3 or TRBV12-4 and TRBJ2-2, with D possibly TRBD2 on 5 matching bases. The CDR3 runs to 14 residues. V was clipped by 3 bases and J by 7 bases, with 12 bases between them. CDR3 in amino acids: CASSFRGYGGELFF. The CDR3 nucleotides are TGTGCCAGCAGTTTCCGGGGATACGGCGGGGAGCTGTTTTTT.

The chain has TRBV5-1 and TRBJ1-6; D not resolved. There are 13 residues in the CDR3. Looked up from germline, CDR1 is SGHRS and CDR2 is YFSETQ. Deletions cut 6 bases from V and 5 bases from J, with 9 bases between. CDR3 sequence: CASTETNNSPLHF. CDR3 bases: TGCGCCAGCACCGAGACAAATAATTCACCCCTCCACTTT. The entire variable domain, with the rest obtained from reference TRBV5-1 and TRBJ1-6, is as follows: KAGVTQTPRYLIKTRGQQVTLSCSPISGHRSVSWYQQTPGQGLQFLFEYFSETQRNKGNFPGRFSGRQFSNSRSEMNVSTLELGDSALYLCASTETNNSPLHFGNGTRLTVT.

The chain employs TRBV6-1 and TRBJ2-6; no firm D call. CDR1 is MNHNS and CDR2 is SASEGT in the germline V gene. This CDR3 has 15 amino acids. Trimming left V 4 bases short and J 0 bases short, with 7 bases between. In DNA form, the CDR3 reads TGTGCCAGCAGTGGTACACTCTCTGGGGCCAACGTCCTGACTTTC. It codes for CASSGTLSGANVLTF.

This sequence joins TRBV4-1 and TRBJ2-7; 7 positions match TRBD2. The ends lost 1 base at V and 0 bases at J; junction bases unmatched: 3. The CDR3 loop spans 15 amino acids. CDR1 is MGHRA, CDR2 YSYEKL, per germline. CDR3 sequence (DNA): TGCGCCAGCAGCCAAGCCACGGGAGGCTCCTACGAGCAGTACTTC. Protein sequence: CASSQATGGSYEQYF.

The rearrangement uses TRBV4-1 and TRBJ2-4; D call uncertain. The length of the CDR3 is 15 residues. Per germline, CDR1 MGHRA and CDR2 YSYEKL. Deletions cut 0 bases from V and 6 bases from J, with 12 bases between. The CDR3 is CASSQDRRIGNIQYF. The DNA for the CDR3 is TGCGCCAGCAGCCAAGATAGGAGAATCGGAAACATTCAGTACTTC.

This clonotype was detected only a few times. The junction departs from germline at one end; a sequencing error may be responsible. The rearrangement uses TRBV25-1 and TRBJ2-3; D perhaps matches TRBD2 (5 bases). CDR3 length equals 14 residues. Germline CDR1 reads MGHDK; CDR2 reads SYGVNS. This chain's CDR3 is CASTGIGSTNTQYF. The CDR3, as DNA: TGTGCCAGCACGGGGATTGGGAGCACAAATACGCAGTATTTT.

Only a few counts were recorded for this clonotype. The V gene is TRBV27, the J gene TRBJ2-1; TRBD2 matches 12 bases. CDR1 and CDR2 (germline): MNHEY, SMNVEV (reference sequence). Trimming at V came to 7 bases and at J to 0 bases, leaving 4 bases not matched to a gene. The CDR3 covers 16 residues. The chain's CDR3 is CASKTSGGSSYNEQFF. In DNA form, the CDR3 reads TGTGCCAGCAAGACTAGCGGGGGAAGCTCCTACAATGAGCAGTTCTTC.

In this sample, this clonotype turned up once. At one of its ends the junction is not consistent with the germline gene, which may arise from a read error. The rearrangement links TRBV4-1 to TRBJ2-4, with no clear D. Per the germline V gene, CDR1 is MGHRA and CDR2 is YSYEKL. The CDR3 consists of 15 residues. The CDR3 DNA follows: TGTGCCAGCAGCCAAGGAACCCTCGCGGCAAACATTCAGTACTTC. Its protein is CASSQGTLAANIQYF.

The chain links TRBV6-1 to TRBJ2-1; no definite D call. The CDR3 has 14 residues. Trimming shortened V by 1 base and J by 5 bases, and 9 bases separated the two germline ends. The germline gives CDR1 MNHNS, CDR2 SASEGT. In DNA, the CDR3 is TGTGCCAGCAGTGAAGGATCATTAAACAATGAGCAGTTCTTC. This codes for CASSEGSLNNEQFF.

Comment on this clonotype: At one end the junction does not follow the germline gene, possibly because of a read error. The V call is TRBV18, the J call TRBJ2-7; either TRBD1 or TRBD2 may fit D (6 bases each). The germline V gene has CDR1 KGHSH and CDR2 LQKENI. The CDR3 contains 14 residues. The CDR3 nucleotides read TGTACCAGCCGGGACACGGGAGCTACCTACGAGCAGTACTTC. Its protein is CTSRDTGATYEQYF.

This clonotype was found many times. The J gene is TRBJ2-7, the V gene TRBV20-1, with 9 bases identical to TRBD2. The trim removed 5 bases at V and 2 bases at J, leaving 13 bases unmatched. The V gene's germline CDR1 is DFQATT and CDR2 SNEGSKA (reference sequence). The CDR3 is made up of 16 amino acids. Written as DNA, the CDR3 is TGCAGTGCTCCTCGGGATCATATAGCGGGAGCCTACGAGCAGTACTTC. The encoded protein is CSAPRDHIAGAYEQYF.

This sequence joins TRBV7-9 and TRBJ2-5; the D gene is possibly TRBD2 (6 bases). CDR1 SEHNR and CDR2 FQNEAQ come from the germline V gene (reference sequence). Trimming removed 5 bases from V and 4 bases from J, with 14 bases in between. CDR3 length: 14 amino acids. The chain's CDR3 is CASSQGAGTETQYF. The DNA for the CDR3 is TGTGCCAGCAGCCAAGGGGCGGGAACAGAGACCCAGTACTTC.

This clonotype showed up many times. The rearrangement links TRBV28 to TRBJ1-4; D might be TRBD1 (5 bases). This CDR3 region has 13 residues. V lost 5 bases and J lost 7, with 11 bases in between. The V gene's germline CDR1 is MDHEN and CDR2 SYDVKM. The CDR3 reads CASSGTRVEKLFF. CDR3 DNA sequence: TGTGCCAGCAGTGGGACCCGAGTTGAAAAACTGTTTTTT. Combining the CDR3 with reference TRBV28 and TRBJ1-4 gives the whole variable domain DVKVTQSSRYLVKRTGEKVFLECVQDMDHENMFWYRQDPGLGLRLIYFSYDVKMKEKGDIPEGYSVSREKKERFSLILESASTNQTSMYLCASSGTRVEKLFFGSGTQLSVL.

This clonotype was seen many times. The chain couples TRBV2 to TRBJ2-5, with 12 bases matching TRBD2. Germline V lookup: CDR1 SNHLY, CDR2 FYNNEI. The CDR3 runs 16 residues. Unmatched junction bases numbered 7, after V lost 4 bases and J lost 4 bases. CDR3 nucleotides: TGTGCCAGCAGTGGCCTCGGACTAGCGGGATCAGAGACCCAGTACTTC. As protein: CASSGLGLAGSETQYF.